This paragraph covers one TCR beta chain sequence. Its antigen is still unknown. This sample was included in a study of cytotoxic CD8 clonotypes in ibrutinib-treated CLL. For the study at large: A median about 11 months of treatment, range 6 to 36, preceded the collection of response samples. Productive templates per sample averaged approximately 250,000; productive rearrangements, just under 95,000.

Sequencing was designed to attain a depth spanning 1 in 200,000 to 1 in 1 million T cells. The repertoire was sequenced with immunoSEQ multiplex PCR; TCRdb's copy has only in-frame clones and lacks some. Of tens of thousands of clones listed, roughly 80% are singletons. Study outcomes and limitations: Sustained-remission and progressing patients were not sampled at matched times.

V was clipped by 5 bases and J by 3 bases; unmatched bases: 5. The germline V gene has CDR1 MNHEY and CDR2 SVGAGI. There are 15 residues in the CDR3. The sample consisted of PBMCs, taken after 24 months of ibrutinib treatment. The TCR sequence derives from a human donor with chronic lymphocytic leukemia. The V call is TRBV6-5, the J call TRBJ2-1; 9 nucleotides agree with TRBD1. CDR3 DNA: TGTGCCAGCAGTCCGGGACAGGGAGGCTACAATGAGCAGTTCTTC. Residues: CASSPGQGGYNEQFF.